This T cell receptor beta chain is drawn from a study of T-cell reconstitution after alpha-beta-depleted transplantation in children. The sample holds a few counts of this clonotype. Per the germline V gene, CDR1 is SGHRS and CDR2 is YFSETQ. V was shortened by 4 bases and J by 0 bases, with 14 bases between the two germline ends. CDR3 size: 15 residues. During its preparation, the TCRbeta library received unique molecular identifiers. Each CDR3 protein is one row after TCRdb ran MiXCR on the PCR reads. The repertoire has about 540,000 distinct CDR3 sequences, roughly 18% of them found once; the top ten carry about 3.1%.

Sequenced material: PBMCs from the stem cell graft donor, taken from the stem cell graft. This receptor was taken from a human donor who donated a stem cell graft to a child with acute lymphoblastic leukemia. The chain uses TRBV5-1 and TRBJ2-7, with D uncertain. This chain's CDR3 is CASSATDRNSYEQYF. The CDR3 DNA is TGCGCCAGCAGCGCTACAGATCGCAACTCCTACGAGCAGTACTTC.